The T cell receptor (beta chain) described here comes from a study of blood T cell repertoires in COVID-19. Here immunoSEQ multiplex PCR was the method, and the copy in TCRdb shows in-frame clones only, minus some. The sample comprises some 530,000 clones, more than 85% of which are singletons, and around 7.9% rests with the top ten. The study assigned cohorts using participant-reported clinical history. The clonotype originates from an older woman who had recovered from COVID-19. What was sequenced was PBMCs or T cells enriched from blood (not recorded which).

The CDR3 protein is CSASSGANVLTF. The CDR3 region has the DNA TGCAGCGCCTCCTCTGGGGCCAACGTCCTGACTTTC. This chain uses TRBV29-1 with TRBJ2-6; no reliable D call. The germline CDR1 and CDR2 sequences are SQVTM and ANQGSEA. The V and J ends lost 7 bases and 0 bases respectively, with 4 bases between them. The CDR3 extends over 12 amino acids.